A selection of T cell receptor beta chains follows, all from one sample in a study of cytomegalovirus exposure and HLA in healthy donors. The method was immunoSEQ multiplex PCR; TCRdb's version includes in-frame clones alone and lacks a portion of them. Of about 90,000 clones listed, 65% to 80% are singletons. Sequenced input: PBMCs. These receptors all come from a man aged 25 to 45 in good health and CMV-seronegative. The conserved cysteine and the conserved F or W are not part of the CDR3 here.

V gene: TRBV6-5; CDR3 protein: ASSSNDRGVKLF
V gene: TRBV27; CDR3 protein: ASSRQRGEKLF
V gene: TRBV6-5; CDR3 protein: ASSYSTGFTDTQY
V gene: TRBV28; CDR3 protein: ASSLSGTGGENCF
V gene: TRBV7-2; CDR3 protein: ASSLVRSNQPQH
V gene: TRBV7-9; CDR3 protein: ASSSGTGDEKLF
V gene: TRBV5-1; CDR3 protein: ASSHGQGARYEQY
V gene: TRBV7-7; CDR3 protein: ASSSGQHNEQF
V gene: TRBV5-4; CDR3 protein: ASSFGGVLGYNEQF
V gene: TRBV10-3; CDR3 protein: AISSGQGTHQPQH
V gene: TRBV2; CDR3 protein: ASSKGLAGGVKETQY
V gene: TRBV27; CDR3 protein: ASSSEGSHNSPLH
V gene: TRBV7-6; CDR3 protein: ASSPDSSNQPQH
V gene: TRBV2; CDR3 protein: ASSAQGQGSEKLF
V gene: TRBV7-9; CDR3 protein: ASSLGQGAF
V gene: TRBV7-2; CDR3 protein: ASSFGQSGSTEAF
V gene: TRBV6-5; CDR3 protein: ASRPGGYTEAF
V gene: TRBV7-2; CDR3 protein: ASSLSWARWPEKLF
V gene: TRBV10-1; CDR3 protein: ASRTSGTGPYSNQPQH
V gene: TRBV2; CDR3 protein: ASSSTGVGTEAF
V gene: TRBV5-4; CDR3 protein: ASSLAGTMETQY
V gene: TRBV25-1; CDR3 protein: ASSDRLGNTQY
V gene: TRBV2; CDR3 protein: ASRQGAEAF
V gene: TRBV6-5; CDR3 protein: ASSSAGANVLT
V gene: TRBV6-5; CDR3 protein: ASRTRTNTGELF
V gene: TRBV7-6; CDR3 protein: ASSLARGFGEQY
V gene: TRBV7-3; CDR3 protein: ASSSDRGNTEAF
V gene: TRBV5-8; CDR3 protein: ASSLGTATDEQY
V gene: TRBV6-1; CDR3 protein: ASSERTSGPYEQY